This TCR beta chain is from a study of CD4 T cells in relation to SARS-CoV-2 and coronaviruses. Study summary: Of the patients, 8 or 9 were male, 4 female, two Hispanic. Study-wide results and caveats: Samples before the pandemic and after infection were not matched within any donor. Crossreactivity was assessed only for spike protein, not other viral proteins.

Concerning this clone: The antigen is unknown.

V lost 1 base, J lost 2 bases, and 21 bases lay in between. The CDR3 runs to 19 residues. Germline V gives CDR1 SGDLS, CDR2 YYNGEE. Profiled with immunoSEQ multiplex PCR; TCRdb holds only in-frame clones, not every one. In the table there are tens of thousands of clones, over 75% of which are singletons. Sequenced material: naive CD4+ T cells from PBMCs, cultured in vitro. Subset described: naive CD4+ T cells isolated by negative enrichment. This sequence originates from an adult with COVID-19. The chain joins TRBV9 to TRBJ2-2; the D gene is possibly TRBD2 (5 bases). This CDR3 reads CASSVSSIGLAGNTGELFF. Here the CDR3 DNA reads TGTGCCAGCAGCGTATCTTCAATAGGGCTAGCAGGAAACACCGGGGAGCTGTTTTTT.